Below, 21 T cell receptor beta chains from the same sample are listed, as sequenced in a study of control samples from healthy donors and cancer patients. The data were produced by immunoSEQ multiplex PCR, yet TCRdb's version contains in-frame clones alone and is incomplete. The top ten hold 2.4% of the sample, which has 54,000 or so clones, 90% to 95% seen once. The sample consisted of blood. The receptors were sampled from a man younger than 40 in good health.

The chain has TRBV28 and TRBJ1-1, with D perhaps matching TRBD1 (5 bases). CDR3 length: 14 residues. Germline V CDR1 and CDR2: MDHEN, SYDVKM. V was shortened by 1 base and J by 5 bases, with 11 bases between the two germline ends. CDR3 nucleotides: TGTGCCAGCAGTTTATCCCCCCGGGGGACTGAAGCTTTCTTT. This sequence encodes CASSLSPRGTEAFF.

The rearrangement joins TRBV6-5 to TRBJ2-7; D tentatively reads TRBD1 or TRBD2 (5 bases each). Germline values: CDR1 MNHEY, CDR2 SVGAGI. V shed 2 bases and J shed 5 bases, with 10 bases lying between them. The CDR3 is 13 amino acids. In DNA form, the CDR3 reads TGTGCCAGCAGTTACCCAGGGAGCGACGAGCAGTACTTC. Translating gives CASSYPGSDEQYF.

This clone was recorded once. The rearrangement joins TRBV6-2 or TRBV6-3 to TRBJ2-2; the match to TRBD2 covers 9 bases. In germline, CDR1 is MNHEY, CDR2 SVGEGT. The CDR3 has 15 amino acids. With V trimmed by 0 bases and J by 12 bases, 8 bases remained unmatched. This CDR3 reads CASSYSTSGPDKLFF. CDR3 DNA sequence: TGTGCCAGCAGTTACTCGACTAGCGGACCCGACAAGCTGTTTTTT.

The chain has TRBV6-2 or TRBV6-3 and TRBJ2-6; D ambiguous. Germline CDR1 MNHEY, CDR2 SVGEGT. This CDR3 has 15 amino acids. V gave up 0 bases and J gave up 4 bases, with 7 bases separating them. DNA for the CDR3: TGTGCCAGCAGTTACTCCCCGTTGGGGGCCAACGTCCTGACTTTC. As protein: CASSYSPLGANVLTF.

This clone is a singleton in its sample. The chain recombines TRBV7-9 with TRBJ1-6, with no clear D. This CDR3 comprises 13 residues. V shed 0 bases and J shed 8 bases, with 5 bases lying between them. Germline loops: CDR1 SEHNR, CDR2 FQNEAQ (reference sequence). As DNA, the CDR3 is TGTGCCAGCAGCTTAGCGGTGGATTCACCCCTCCACTTT. Its protein is CASSLAVDSPLHF.

This clone was observed a few times. The gene calls are TRBV29-1 and TRBJ2-2, with D unresolved. The V end was cut by 0 bases, the J end by 6 bases, with 11 bases between. CDR3 length equals 14 residues. Germline V gives CDR1 SQVTM, CDR2 ANQGSEA. The CDR3 spells CSVEDGEVPGELFF. CDR3 in DNA: TGCAGCGTTGAAGATGGCGAGGTTCCCGGGGAGCTGTTTTTT.

The chain employs TRBV7-9 and TRBJ1-1; D uncertain. Looked up from germline, CDR1 is SEHNR and CDR2 is FQNEAQ (reference sequence). The CDR3 spans 13 residues. Between the trimmed V and J ends, which lost 1 base and 4 bases, there was a span of 7 bases. The DNA of the CDR3 is TGTGCCAGCAGCTTAGGGTGGAGCACTGAAGCTTTCTTT. It encodes CASSLGWSTEAFF.

This chain joins TRBV9 and TRBJ2-3; D gene ambiguous. Germline V lookup: CDR1 SGDLS, CDR2 YYNGEE. The CDR3 covers 14 residues. V lost 0 bases to trimming and J lost 0 bases, with 5 bases between them. Written as DNA, the CDR3 is TGTGCCAGCAGCGTAGGGGTGAGCACAGATACGCAGTATTTT. Translated, it gives CASSVGVSTDTQYF.

V gene TRBV6-5 combines with J gene TRBJ2-1, with 10 bases that match TRBD1. This CDR3 is built from 16 residues. Germline loops: CDR1 MNHEY, CDR2 SVGAGI. Trimming removed 4 bases from V and 5 bases from J; junction bases left unmatched: 8. CDR3 sequence reads: CASSFWTGTGDNEQFF. CDR3 in DNA: TGTGCCAGCAGTTTCTGGACCGGGACAGGGGACAATGAGCAGTTCTTC.

V and J are TRBV3-1 (or the pseudogene TRBV3-2) and TRBJ1-1; D is ambiguous. This CDR3 has 11 amino acids. The germline V and J ends were trimmed by 2 bases and 5 bases, with 3 bases remaining between them. Germline V CDR1 and CDR2: LGHDT, YNNKEL (reference sequence). CDR3 sequence: CASSQSTEAFF. DNA for the CDR3: TGTGCCAGCAGCCAATCAACTGAAGCTTTCTTT.

Only one count was recorded for this clone. The genes are TRBV7-9 and TRBJ2-2; 7 bases are shared with TRBD1. The CDR3 has 18 residues. J lost 5 bases, V lost 4 bases, and 16 bases had no gene match. Germline-derived CDR1 and CDR2 are SEHNR and FQNEAQ (reference sequence). In DNA form, the CDR3 reads TGTGCCAGCAGCTCGCCGGGACAGTTCGGCTCTGGGACCGGGGAGCTGTTTTTT. This sequence encodes CASSSPGQFGSGTGELFF.

This clone was counted a single time. This rearrangement joins TRBV4-1 to TRBJ2-4; no clear D gene. CDR3 length: 13 amino acids. The V gene's germline CDR1 is MGHRA and CDR2 YSYEKL. V lost 1 base and J 8 bases, leaving 9 bases between the germline ends. CDR3 loop: CASSQGVRDIQYF. CDR3 bases: TGCGCCAGCAGCCAAGGCGTTAGAGACATTCAGTACTTC.

Here the CDR3 DNA reads TGTGCCATCAAAGGACTAGCGGCGAACACCGGGGAGCTGTTTTTT. Protein product: CAIKGLAANTGELFF. This sequence joins TRBV10-3 and TRBJ2-2; 10 positions match TRBD2. Trimming took 7 bases from V and 0 from J; bases not matched to a gene: 2. The CDR3 is made up of 15 amino acids. Germline CDR1 reads ENHRY; CDR2 reads SYGVKD.

This rearrangement joins TRBV5-1 to TRBJ1-4; TRBD1 might be the D (5 bases). Germline CDR1 is SGHRS and CDR2 is YFSETQ. Trimming pared 2 bases from V and 7 bases from J, leaving 12 bases between. This CDR3 region has 14 residues. The CDR3 loop reads CASSFPDTSEKLFF. In DNA, the CDR3 is TGCGCCAGCAGCTTTCCGGACACCAGTGAAAAACTGTTTTTT.

This clone has more than one count but fewer than ten. This rearrangement joins TRBV28 to TRBJ2-5, with TRBD2 matching over 11 bases. The CDR3 is 17 amino acids. Germline V gene sequence: CDR1 MDHEN, CDR2 SYDVKM. Trimming cost V 3 bases and J 4 bases; bases outside gene matches: 10. The CDR3 region is CASSFIEVAGGRETQYF. As DNA, the CDR3 is TGTGCCAGCAGTTTTATCGAAGTAGCGGGAGGGAGAGAGACCCAGTACTTC.

This chain links TRBV2 with TRBJ1-2; no definite D call. CDR1 is SNHLY, CDR2 FYNNEI, per germline. V shed 7 bases and J shed 4 bases, with 10 bases lying between them. This CDR3 has 12 residues. CDR3 residues: CASKEQIYGYTF. CDR3 coding DNA: TGTGCCAGCAAGGAACAGATCTATGGCTACACCTTC.

This chain uses TRBV5-1 with TRBJ2-7, with a possible D match to TRBD2 (5 bases). Germline V lookup: CDR1 SGHRS, CDR2 YFSETQ. Trimming stripped 0 bases from V and 5 bases from J, with 12 bases between. This CDR3 region has 14 residues. DNA of the CDR3: TGCGCCAGCAGCTTGGGGGAGAAGATAGACGAGCAGTACTTC. As protein: CASSLGEKIDEQYF. Based on the CDR3 plus reference TRBV5-1 and TRBJ2-7, the full variable domain is KAGVTQTPRYLIKTRGQQVTLSCSPISGHRSVSWYQQTPGQGLQFLFEYFSETQRNKGNFPGRFSGRQFSNSRSEMNVSTLELGDSALYLCASSLGEKIDEQYFGPGTRLTVT.

The chain links TRBV12-3 or TRBV12-4 to TRBJ1-5; D not resolved. Deletions cut 8 bases from V and 7 bases from J, with 12 bases between. This CDR3 is built from 12 residues. The CDR3 nucleotides are TGTGCCAGCTCCCGGGCTGGCCAGCCCCAGCATTTT. Translating it yields CASSRAGQPQHF.

The chain uses TRBV27 and TRBJ1-6, with D perhaps TRBD1 (6 bases). Germline V gives CDR1 MNHEY, CDR2 SMNVEV (reference sequence). Deletions cut 2 bases from V and 8 bases from J, with 10 bases between. The CDR3 consists of 14 residues. As DNA, the CDR3 is TGTGCCAGCAGTTTAGAGACAGGAGATTCACCCCTCCACTTT. Residues: CASSLETGDSPLHF.

The chain has TRBV19 and TRBJ2-7; TRBD2 is a possible D gene (6 bases). CDR1 is LNHDA and CDR2 is SQIVND in the germline V gene (reference sequence). Trimming removed 6 bases at V and 1 base at J, with 13 bases between. CDR3 length: 14 residues. The CDR3 here is CASRTSSESYEQYF. CDR3 DNA: TGTGCCAGTAGGACCTCTAGCGAGTCCTACGAGCAGTACTTC.

This clone was seen just once. The V and J genes are TRBV19 and TRBJ2-1; a weak D match, TRBD2 (5 bases). Germline-derived CDR1 and CDR2 are LNHDA and SQIVND (reference sequence). The CDR3 totals 14 residues. V lost 4 bases, J lost 6 bases, and 13 bases lay in between. The CDR3, as DNA: TGTGCCAGTAGTAATCACGGAGGACTCAATGAGCAGTTCTTC. This gives the protein CASSNHGGLNEQFF.